What follows are 18 T cell receptor beta chains derived from one specimen sequenced in a study of cytomegalovirus exposure and HLA in healthy donors (dated by TCRdb to 2016 to 2017). Library construction relied on the immunoSEQ multiplex PCR assay. A mixture of 60 forward primers for TCR Vbeta segments and 13 reverse primers for TCR Jbeta segments was used in the multiplex PCR. The table comes from immuneACCESS by way of TCRdb, which keeps in-frame sequences with V and J called. Part of the clones is missing from these tables; in studies checked, under half for an unresolved V gene and the rest for unknown reasons. The sample data list 100,000 to 150,000 clones, and about two thirds of these were observed just once. The top ten constitute around 4.2% of the sample. Sequenced: PBMCs. These receptors were collected from a man aged 50 or older in good health and CMV-seropositive.

The V and J genes are TRBV28 and TRBJ2-7; 10 bases line up with TRBD1. J lost 5 bases, V lost 5 bases, and 6 bases had no gene match. The germline gives CDR1 MDHEN, CDR2 SYDVKM. This CDR3 is built from 14 residues. The DNA of the CDR3 is TGTGCCAGCAGTATGGGACAGGGGTACGACGAGCAGTACTTC. It translates to CASSMGQGYDEQYF.

The chain is built from TRBV19 and TRBJ2-2; 8 bases agree with TRBD1. V was clipped by 3 bases and J by 4 bases; unmatched bases: 7. This CDR3 is built from 16 residues. The germline V gene has CDR1 LNHDA and CDR2 SQIVND (reference sequence). The CDR3 is CASSIPDRGRTGELFF. The CDR3 coding sequence is TGTGCCAGTAGTATCCCTGACAGGGGCCGCACCGGGGAGCTGTTTTTT.

The rearrangement links TRBV5-1 to TRBJ2-4; TRBD2 matches 8 bases. Per germline, CDR1 SGHRS and CDR2 YFSETQ. V gave up 6 bases and J gave up 7 bases; unmatched junction bases: 15. The CDR3 contains 16 residues. The CDR3 coding sequence is TGCGCCAGCAAGTCGGTGGTTGGCGGGGGGCAGAACATTCAGTACTTC. Its translation is CASKSVVGGGQNIQYF.

This chain uses TRBV5-8 with TRBJ1-5; no definite D call. Germline lookup yields CDR1 SGHTS and CDR2 YDEGEE. This CDR3 contains 16 residues. Between the trimmed V and J ends, which lost 0 bases and 0 bases, there was a span of 10 bases. This chain's CDR3 is CASSLGPRYSNQPQHF. For the CDR3, the DNA is TGTGCCAGCAGCTTGGGACCGAGGTATAGCAATCAGCCCCAGCATTTT.

This chain connects TRBV11-2 to TRBJ1-2; 8 nucleotides align to TRBD1. In germline, CDR1 is SGHAT, CDR2 FQNNGV. This CDR3 region has 15 residues. V gave up 2 bases and J gave up 6 bases; unmatched junction bases: 8. As DNA, the CDR3 is TGTGCCAGCAGCTTATCCCCCTCAGGGGGCGATGGCTACACCTTC. Residues: CASSLSPSGGDGYTF.

This clone was detected only a few times. The genes are TRBV4-1 and TRBJ2-1; perhaps TRBD1 as D (7 bases). The CDR3 runs 15 residues. Deletions cut 5 bases from V and 3 bases from J, with 14 bases between. From germline, CDR1 is MGHRA and CDR2 YSYEKL. For the CDR3, the DNA is TGCGCCAGCAGCGAGTCCCAGGGGGGCTACAATGAGCAGTTCTTC. Translated, it gives CASSESQGGYNEQFF.

The J gene is TRBJ1-6, the V gene TRBV19; no clear D. The CDR3 sequence is 13 residues long. Trimming removed 6 bases from V and 11 bases from J, with 14 bases in between. Germline V gene lookup returns CDR1 LNHDA and CDR2 SQIVND (reference sequence). CDR3 residues: CASRSTVSTPLHF. As DNA, the CDR3 is TGTGCCAGTAGATCCACGGTCTCGACACCCCTCCACTTT.

This clone was seen a few times. V and J are TRBV27 and TRBJ2-2, with D perhaps matching TRBD2 (5 bases). V lost 6 bases, J lost 6 bases, and 11 bases lay in between. The length of the CDR3 is 13 residues. Germline CDR1 is MNHEY and CDR2 is SMNVEV (reference sequence). The CDR3 bases are TGTGCCAGCAGGTCGCCGCGGGCCGGGGAGCTGTTTTTT. It specifies CASRSPRAGELFF.

This chain links TRBV2 with TRBJ2-7; TRBD2 aligns across 11 bases. CDR1 and CDR2 (germline): SNHLY, FYNNEI. This CDR3 is built from 15 residues. V trimming: 5 bases; J trimming: 2 bases; junction bases outside the gene matches: 5. The CDR3 is CASSILAGVAYEQYF. In DNA form, the CDR3 reads TGTGCCAGCAGTATACTAGCGGGAGTTGCCTACGAGCAGTACTTC.

The chain carries TRBV2 and TRBJ2-7; 8 bases map to TRBD1. With V trimmed by 8 bases and J by 1 base, 7 bases remained unmatched. Germline CDR1 SNHLY, CDR2 FYNNEI. The CDR3 is made up of 14 amino acids. In DNA, the CDR3 is TGTGCCAGCTCCATTCGACAGGGGTCCTACGAGCAGTACTTC. It encodes CASSIRQGSYEQYF. Filled out from reference TRBV2 and TRBJ2-7, the complete variable domain reads EPEVTQTPSHQVTQMGQEVILRCVPISNHLYFYWYRQILGQKVEFLVSFYNNEISEKSEIFDDQFSVERPDGSNFTLKIRSTKLEDSAMYFCASSIRQGSYEQYFGPGTRLTVT.

This clone has just a few counts. This rearrangement joins TRBV5-1 to TRBJ1-1, with D possibly TRBD1 on 5 matching bases. Germline CDR1 reads SGHRS; CDR2 reads YFSETQ. The CDR3 sequence is 17 residues long. V lost 3 bases and J 1 base, leaving 19 bases between the germline ends. The CDR3 bases are TGCGCCAGCAGCTGGGGGGTGCCTGGTAGTCGGAACACTGAAGCTTTCTTT. It specifies CASSWGVPGSRNTEAFF. Full variable domain (rest looked up from reference TRBV5-1 and TRBJ1-1): KAGVTQTPRYLIKTRGQQVTLSCSPISGHRSVSWYQQTPGQGLQFLFEYFSETQRNKGNFPGRFSGRQFSNSRSEMNVSTLELGDSALYLCASSWGVPGSRNTEAFFGQGTRLTVV.

The rearrangement links TRBV7-2 to TRBJ1-5, with a tentative D call TRBD1 (5 bases). V was clipped by 1 base and J by 3 bases, with 10 bases between them. CDR1 is SGHTA, CDR2 FQGNSA, per germline. The CDR3 extends over 15 amino acids. The CDR3 region is CASSLDWGPNQPQHF. The CDR3, as DNA: TGTGCCAGCAGCTTAGATTGGGGCCCCAATCAGCCCCAGCATTTT.

The genes are TRBV7-2 and TRBJ1-5; maybe TRBD1 (5 bases). CDR3 size: 15 residues. Trimming left V 1 base short and J 3 bases short, with 10 bases between. Per the germline V gene, CDR1 is SGHTA and CDR2 is FQGNSA. The CDR3 DNA follows: TGTGCCAGCAGCTTAGAGGAGGGGTTCAATCAGCCCCAGCATTTT. It codes for CASSLEEGFNQPQHF.

J is TRBJ1-1 and V is TRBV18, with D possibly TRBD1 on 5 matching bases. The CDR3 runs to 15 residues. Germline V lookup: CDR1 KGHSH, CDR2 LQKENI. Trimming took 0 bases from V and 3 from J, leaving 11 bases between them. The CDR3 DNA sequence: TGTGCCAGCTCACCACCACCTGGGGGGGACACTGAAGCTTTCTTT. It specifies CASSPPPGGDTEAFF.

This clone was counted only a few times. This chain joins TRBV11-2 and TRBJ1-1; D gene unclear. V dropped 3 bases and J dropped 3 bases, with 14 bases sitting between them. From germline, CDR1 is SGHAT and CDR2 FQNNGV. The CDR3 runs to 15 residues. The CDR3, as DNA: TGTGCCAGCAGCTTGGAGATAGCGACGGACACTGAAGCTTTCTTT. Its translation: CASSLEIATDTEAFF.

This clone was observed a single time. The J gene is TRBJ1-1, the V gene TRBV7-8, with D tentatively TRBD1 (5 bases). V lost 2 bases and J lost 1, with 8 bases in between. The CDR3 is made up of 14 amino acids. Germline V gene data show CDR1 as SGHVS and CDR2 as FQNEAQ. The CDR3 DNA is TGTGCCAGCAGCTTATTCACAGGGAACACTGAAGCTTTCTTT. This codes for CASSLFTGNTEAFF.

This clone was recorded a few times. The CDR3 DNA reads TGCGCCAGCAGCCATATGACTAGCGGGGAATACGAGCAGTACTTC. Translating it yields CASSHMTSGEYEQYF. This chain uses TRBV4-1 with TRBJ2-5, with TRBD2 matching 11 bases. With the DNA end fitting TRBJ2-7 better, the J assignment may be wrong. The CDR3 totals 15 residues. Germline V gives CDR1 MGHRA, CDR2 YSYEKL.

The rearrangement joins TRBV6-5 to TRBJ2-7; TRBD1 is a possible D gene (6 bases). In germline, CDR1 is MNHEY, CDR2 SVGAGI. V lost 5 bases, J lost 2 bases, and 13 bases lay in between. CDR3 length equals 14 residues. The CDR3 coding sequence is TGTGCCAGCAGTCGAATACAGGGAGCCTACGAGCAGTACTTC. It specifies CASSRIQGAYEQYF.